The present TCR beta chain was sequenced within a study of blood T cell repertoires in COVID-19. Study information: PBMCs, B-cell-depleted T cells, or T cells were the source of the cDNA or gDNA that made up the material.

This clone was counted only a few times. Repertoires were generated with immunoSEQ multiplex PCR, while TCRdb's copy carries only in-frame clones and drops some. This table has more than 85,000 clones, roughly 80% appearing once. This receptor was obtained from a woman older than 75 with acute or convalescent COVID-19. Sequenced: peripheral blood.

Here the CDR3 reads CASTLQGAYNEQFF. The CDR3 DNA reads TGTGCCAGCACCCTTCAGGGGGCCTACAATGAGCAGTTCTTC. The chain has TRBV28 and TRBJ2-1; the match to TRBD1 covers 7 bases. The J segment lost 2 bases and the V segment lost 7 bases, leaving 5 bases of the junction unmatched. This CDR3 region has 14 residues. Per germline, CDR1 MDHEN and CDR2 SYDVKM.